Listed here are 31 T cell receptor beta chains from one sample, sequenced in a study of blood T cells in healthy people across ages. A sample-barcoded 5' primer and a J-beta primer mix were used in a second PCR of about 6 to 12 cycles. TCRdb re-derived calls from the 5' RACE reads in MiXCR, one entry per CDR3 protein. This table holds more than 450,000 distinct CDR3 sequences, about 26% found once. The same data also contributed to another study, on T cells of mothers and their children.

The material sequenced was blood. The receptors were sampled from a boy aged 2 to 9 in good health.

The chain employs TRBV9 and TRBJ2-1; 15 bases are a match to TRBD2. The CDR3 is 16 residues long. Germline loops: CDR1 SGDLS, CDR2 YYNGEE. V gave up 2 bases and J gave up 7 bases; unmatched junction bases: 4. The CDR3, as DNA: TGTGCCAGCAGCGTTTGGACTAGCGGGAGGGAGAATGAGCAGTTCTTC. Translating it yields CASSVWTSGRENEQFF.

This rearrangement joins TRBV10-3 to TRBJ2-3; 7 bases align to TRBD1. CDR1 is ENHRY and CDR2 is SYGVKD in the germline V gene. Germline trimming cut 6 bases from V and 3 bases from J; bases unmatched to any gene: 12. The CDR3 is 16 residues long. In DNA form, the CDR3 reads TGTGCCATCAGCAGACAGGGCACTACCAGTACAGATACGCAGTATTTT. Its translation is CAISRQGTTSTDTQYF.

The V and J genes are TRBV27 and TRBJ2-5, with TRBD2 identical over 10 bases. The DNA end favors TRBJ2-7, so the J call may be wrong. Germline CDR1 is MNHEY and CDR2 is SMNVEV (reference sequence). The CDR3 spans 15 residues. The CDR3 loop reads CASSLSTSGLYEQYF. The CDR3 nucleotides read TGTGCCAGCAGTTTATCGACTAGCGGGCTATACGAGCAGTACTTC.

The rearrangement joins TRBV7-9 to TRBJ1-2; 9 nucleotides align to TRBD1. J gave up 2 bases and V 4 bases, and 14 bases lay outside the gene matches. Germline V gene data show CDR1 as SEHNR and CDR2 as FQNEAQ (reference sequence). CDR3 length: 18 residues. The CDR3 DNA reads TGTGCCAGCAGCTCGACCATCGCCTCCGGGACAGGGAACTATGGCTACACCTTC. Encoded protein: CASSSTIASGTGNYGYTF.

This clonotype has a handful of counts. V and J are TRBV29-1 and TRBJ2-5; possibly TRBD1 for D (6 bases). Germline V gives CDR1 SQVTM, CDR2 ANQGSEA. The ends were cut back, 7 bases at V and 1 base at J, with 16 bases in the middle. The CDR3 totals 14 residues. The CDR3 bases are TGCAGCGCTAACCAACAGGGAAGCCAAGAGACCCAGTACTTC. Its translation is CSANQQGSQETQYF.

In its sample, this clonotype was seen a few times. As DNA, the CDR3 is TGCAGTGCCACTCCGTCGCGGCTCACAGATACGCAGTATTTT. Protein product: CSATPSRLTDTQYF. The V and J genes are TRBV20-1 and TRBJ2-3, with D unclear. The CDR3 runs to 14 residues. CDR1 and CDR2 (germline): DFQATT, SNEGSKA (reference sequence). The V end was cut by 6 bases, the J end by 2 bases, with 15 bases between.

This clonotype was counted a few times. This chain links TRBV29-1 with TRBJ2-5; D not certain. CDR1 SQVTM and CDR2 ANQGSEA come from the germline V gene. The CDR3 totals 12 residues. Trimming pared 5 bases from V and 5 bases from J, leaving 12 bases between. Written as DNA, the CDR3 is TGCAGCGTTTATCTTTCGGAGGAGACCCAGTACTTC. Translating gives CSVYLSEETQYF.

The CDR3 sequence: CSVRGMDTEAFF. As DNA, the CDR3 is TGCAGCGTGAGGGGTATGGACACTGAAGCTTTCTTT. V is TRBV29-1 and J is TRBJ1-1, with D tentatively TRBD1 (5 bases). Per germline, CDR1 SQVTM and CDR2 ANQGSEA. With 6 bases removed from V and 3 bases from J, the gap between germline ends came to 11 bases. The CDR3 sequence is 12 residues long.

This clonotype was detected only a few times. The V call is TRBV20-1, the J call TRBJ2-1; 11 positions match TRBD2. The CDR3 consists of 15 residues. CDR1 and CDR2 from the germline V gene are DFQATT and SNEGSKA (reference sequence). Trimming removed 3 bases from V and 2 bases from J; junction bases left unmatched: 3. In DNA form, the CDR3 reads TGCAGTGCTAGTGCTAGCGGGAGGACCTACAATGAGCAGTTCTTC. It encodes CSASASGRTYNEQFF.

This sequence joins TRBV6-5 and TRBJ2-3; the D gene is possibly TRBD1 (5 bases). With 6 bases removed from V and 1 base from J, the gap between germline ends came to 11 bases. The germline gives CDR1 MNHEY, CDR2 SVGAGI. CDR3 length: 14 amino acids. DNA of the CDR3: TGTGCCAGCAGCTATGGACACGGCACAGATACGCAGTATTTT. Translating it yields CASSYGHGTDTQYF.

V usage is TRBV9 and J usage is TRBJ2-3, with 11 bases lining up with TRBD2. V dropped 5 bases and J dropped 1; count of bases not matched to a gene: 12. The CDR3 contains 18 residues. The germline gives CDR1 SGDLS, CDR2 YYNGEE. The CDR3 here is CASSLPGLAEEGTDTQYF. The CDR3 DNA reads TGTGCCAGCAGTCTGCCGGGACTAGCGGAAGAGGGCACAGATACGCAGTATTTT. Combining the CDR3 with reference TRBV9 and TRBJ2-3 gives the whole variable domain DSGVTQTPKHLITATGQRVTLRCSPRSGDLSVYWYQQSLDQGLQFLIQYYNGEERAKGNILERFSAQQFPDLHSELNLSSLELGDSALYFCASSLPGLAEEGTDTQYFGPGTRLTVL.

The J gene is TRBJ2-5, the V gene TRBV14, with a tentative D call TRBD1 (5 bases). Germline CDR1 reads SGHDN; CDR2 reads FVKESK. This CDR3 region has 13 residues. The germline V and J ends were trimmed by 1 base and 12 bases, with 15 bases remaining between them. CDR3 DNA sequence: TGTGCCAGCAGCCAAGTGAGGCAGGGTAGAAAGTACTTC. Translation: CASSQVRQGRKYF.

The CDR3 sequence: CASSVVASGELFF. The CDR3 nucleotides read TGTGCCAGCAGCGTAGTGGCGTCCGGGGAGCTGTTTTTT. The rearrangement links TRBV9 to TRBJ2-2; unclear D gene. Germline CDR1 SGDLS, CDR2 YYNGEE. The V gene lost 0 bases and the J gene lost 6 bases, with 6 bases spanning the gap. The CDR3 contains 13 residues.

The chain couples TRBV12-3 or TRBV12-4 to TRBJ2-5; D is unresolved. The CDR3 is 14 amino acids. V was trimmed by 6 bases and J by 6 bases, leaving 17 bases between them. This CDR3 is CASSLQPDGQTQYF. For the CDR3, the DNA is TGTGCCAGCAGCCTACAGCCGGATGGACAGACCCAGTACTTC.

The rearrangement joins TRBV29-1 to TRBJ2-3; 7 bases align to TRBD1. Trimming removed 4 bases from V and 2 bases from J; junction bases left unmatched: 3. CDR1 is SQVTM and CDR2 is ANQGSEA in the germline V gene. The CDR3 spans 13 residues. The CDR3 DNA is TGCAGCGTTGCTAGGGGGCCCACAGATACGCAGTATTTT. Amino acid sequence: CSVARGPTDTQYF.

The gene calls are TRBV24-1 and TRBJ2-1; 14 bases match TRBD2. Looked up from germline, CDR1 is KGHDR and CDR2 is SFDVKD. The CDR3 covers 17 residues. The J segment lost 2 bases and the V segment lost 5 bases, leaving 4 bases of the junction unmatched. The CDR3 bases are TGTGCCACCAGTGCCCGGACTAGCGGGGGGACCTACAATGAGCAGTTCTTC. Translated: CATSARTSGGTYNEQFF.

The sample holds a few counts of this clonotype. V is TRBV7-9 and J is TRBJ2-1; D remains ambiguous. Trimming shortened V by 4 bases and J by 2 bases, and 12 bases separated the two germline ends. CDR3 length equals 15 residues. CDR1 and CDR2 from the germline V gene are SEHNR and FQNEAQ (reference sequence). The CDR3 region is CASSSSRAAYNEQFF. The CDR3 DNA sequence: TGTGCCAGCAGCTCCAGTAGGGCGGCCTACAATGAGCAGTTCTTC.

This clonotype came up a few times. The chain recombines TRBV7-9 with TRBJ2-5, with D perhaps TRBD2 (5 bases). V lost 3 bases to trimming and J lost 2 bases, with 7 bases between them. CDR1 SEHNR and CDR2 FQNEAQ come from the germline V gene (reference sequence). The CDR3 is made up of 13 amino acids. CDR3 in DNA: TGTGCCAGCAGCTTCCGGGAACAAGAGACCCAGTACTTC. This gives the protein CASSFREQETQYF.

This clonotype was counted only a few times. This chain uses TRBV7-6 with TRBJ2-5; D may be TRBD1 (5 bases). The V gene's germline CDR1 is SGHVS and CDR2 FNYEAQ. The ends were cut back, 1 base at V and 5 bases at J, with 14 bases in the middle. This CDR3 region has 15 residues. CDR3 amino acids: CASSLGGRGGETQYF. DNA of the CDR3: TGTGCCAGCAGCTTAGGGGGCAGAGGTGGGGAGACCCAGTACTTC.

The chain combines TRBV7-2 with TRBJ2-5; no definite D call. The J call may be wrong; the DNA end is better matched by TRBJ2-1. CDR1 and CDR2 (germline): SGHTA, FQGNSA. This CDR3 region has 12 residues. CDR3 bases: TGTGCCAGCAGCTTAATGGGGAATGAGCAGTTCTTC. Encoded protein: CASSLMGNEQFF.

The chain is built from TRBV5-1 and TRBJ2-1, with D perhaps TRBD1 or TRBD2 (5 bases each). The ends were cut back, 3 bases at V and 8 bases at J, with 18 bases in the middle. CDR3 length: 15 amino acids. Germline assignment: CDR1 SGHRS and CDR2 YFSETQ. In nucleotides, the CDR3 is TGCGCCAGCAGCTCAACATCCCCAGGGACCCATGAGCAGTTCTTC. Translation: CASSSTSPGTHEQFF. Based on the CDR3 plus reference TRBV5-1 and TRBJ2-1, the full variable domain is KAGVTQTPRYLIKTRGQQVTLSCSPISGHRSVSWYQQTPGQGLQFLFEYFSETQRNKGNFPGRFSGRQFSNSRSEMNVSTLELGDSALYLCASSSTSPGTHEQFFGPGTRLTVL.

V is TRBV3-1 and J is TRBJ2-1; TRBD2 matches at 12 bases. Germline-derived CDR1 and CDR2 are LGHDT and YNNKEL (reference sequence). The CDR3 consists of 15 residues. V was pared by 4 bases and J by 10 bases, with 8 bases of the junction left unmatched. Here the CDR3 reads CASSPPGLAGLEQFF. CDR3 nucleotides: TGTGCCAGCAGCCCCCCGGGACTAGCGGGCTTAGAGCAGTTCTTC.

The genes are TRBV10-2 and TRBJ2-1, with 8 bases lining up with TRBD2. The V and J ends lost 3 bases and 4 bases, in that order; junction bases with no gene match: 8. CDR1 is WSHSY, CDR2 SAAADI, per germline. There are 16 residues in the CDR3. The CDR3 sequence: CASSDLRGGPYNEQFF. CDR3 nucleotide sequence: TGCGCCAGCAGTGATCTCCGGGGGGGCCCGTACAATGAGCAGTTCTTC.

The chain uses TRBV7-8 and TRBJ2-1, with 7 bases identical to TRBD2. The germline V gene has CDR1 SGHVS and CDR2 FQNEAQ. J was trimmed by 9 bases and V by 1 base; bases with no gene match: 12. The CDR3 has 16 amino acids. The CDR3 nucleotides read TGTGCCAGCAGCTTAGTTGCTAGCGGCCCTCTGCTTGAGCAGTTCTTC. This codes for CASSLVASGPLLEQFF. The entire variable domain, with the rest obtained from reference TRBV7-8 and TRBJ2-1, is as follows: GAGVSQSPRYKVAKRGQDVALRCDPISGHVSLFWYQQALGQGPEFLTYFQNEAQLDKSGLPSDRFFAERPEGSVSTLKIQRTQQEDSAVYLCASSLVASGPLLEQFFGPGTRLTVL.

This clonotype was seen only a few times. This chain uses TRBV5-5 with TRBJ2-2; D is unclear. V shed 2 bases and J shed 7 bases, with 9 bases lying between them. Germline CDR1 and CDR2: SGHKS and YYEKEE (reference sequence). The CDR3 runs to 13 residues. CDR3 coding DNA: TGTGCCAGCAGCTTTGGAACGGGCGGGGAGCTGTTTTTT. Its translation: CASSFGTGGELFF.

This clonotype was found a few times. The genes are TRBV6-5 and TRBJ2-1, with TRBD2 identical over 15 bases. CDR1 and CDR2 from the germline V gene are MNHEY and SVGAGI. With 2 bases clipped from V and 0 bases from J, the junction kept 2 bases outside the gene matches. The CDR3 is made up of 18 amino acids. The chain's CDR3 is CASSYGTSGGSSYNEQFF. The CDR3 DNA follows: TGTGCCAGCAGTTACGGGACTAGCGGGGGGAGCTCCTACAATGAGCAGTTCTTC.

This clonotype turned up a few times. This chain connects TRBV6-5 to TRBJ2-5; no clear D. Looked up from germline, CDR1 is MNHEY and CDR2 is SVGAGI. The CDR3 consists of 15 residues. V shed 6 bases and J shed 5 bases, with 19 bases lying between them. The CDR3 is CASRQLRRRDETQYF. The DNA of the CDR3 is TGTGCCAGCAGACAACTTAGGCGGAGAGATGAGACCCAGTACTTC.

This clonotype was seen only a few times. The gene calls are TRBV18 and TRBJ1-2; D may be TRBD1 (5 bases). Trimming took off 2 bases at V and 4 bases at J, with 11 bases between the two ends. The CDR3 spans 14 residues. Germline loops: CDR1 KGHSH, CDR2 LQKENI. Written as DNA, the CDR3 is TGTGCCAGCTCACCAGAGACAGAGGCCTATGGCTACACCTTC. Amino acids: CASSPETEAYGYTF.

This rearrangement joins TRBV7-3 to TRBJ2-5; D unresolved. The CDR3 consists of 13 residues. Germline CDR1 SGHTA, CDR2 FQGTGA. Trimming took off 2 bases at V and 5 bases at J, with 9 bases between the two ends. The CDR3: CASSLGIRETQYF. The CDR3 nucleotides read TGTGCCAGCAGCTTAGGTATACGCGAGACCCAGTACTTC.

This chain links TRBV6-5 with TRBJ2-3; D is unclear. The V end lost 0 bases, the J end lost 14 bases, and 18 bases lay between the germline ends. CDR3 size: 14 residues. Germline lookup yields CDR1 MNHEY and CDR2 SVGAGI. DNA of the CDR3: TGTGCCAGCAGTTACTCGAGTAAGACCCAACCCAGGTATTTT. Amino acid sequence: CASSYSSKTQPRYF.

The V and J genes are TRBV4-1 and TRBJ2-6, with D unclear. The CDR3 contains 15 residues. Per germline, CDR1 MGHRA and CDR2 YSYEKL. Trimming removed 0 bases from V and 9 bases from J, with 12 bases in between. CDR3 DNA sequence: TGCGCCAGCAGCCAAGAATATTGGGCCAACAACGTCCTGACTTTC. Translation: CASSQEYWANNVLTF.